This TCR beta chain was documented in a study of T cells in tuberculosis. V was trimmed by 5 bases and J by 3 bases, leaving 5 bases between them. CDR1 is SNHLY, CDR2 FYNNEI, per germline. The CDR3 has 12 amino acids. With regard to this clone: Antigen unknown.

Whole-study results and caveats: Samples were chosen by availability of cryopreserved specimens. Active tuberculosis patients had shorter CDR3-alpha; the beta difference was nonsignificant.

Some clones are missing from TCRdb's copy, which holds only in-frame ones; the method was immunoSEQ multiplex PCR. Of approximately 35,000 clones listed, roughly nine tenths are singletons. Described time point: new active TB diagnosis, blood taken before or within 7 days of starting treatment. Each patient had positive sputum smear microscopy and/or positive culture. Unsorted cryopreserved PBMC were sequenced, averaging roughly 100,000 T cells per clinical donor. The chain uses TRBV2 and TRBJ2-1; D is unclear. The receptor was derived from an adult with tuberculosis. Some clones in this sample may be carry-over from other donors' samples. This specimen was PBMCs, taken at tuberculosis diagnosis. CDR3 sequence (DNA): TGTGCCAGCAGTCCACACTACAATGAGCAGTTCTTC. Translated: CASSPHYNEQFF.